The next 18 T cell receptor beta chains were all read from a single sample in a study of T cells in Graves' hyperthyroidism and ophthalmopathy. RNA transcripts served as the template for amplifying TCR beta CDR3 regions. A set of HTBI primers served as the primers for a first-round RT-PCR of the TCR CDR3. TCRdb re-called the multiplex PCR reads through MiXCR, storing one row per CDR3 protein. In the table there are hundreds of thousands of distinct CDR3 sequences, over 35% of which are singletons. The sequencing sample was made of blood. These receptors came from a woman in her thirties or forties with Graves' hyperthyroidism.

The CDR3, as DNA: TGTGCCAGCAGTCCACAAGTCCTCCCTAGAGACCAAGAGACCCAGTACTTC. Residues: CASSPQVLPRDQETQYF. The chain is built from TRBV5-4 and TRBJ2-5; D unclear. The germline V and J ends were trimmed by 5 bases and 0 bases, with 20 bases remaining between them. There are 17 residues in the CDR3. Germline values: CDR1 SGHNT, CDR2 YYREEE (reference sequence).

In its sample, this clonotype was seen a few times. V gene TRBV7-6 combines with J gene TRBJ1-6, with D unclear. This CDR3 region has 18 residues. The V end was cut by 3 bases, the J end by 4 bases, with 19 bases between. Germline loops: CDR1 SGHVS, CDR2 FNYEAQ. CDR3 sequence (DNA): TGTGCCAGCAGCTTCTTAGTACACCCCCAGCCATATAATTCACCCCTCCACTTT. Amino acids: CASSFLVHPQPYNSPLHF.

This clonotype was recorded many times. V gene TRBV7-3 combines with J gene TRBJ1-1, with a tentative D call TRBD1 (6 bases). This CDR3 comprises 17 residues. Germline CDR1 is SGHTA and CDR2 is FQGTGA. The germline V and J ends were trimmed by 5 bases and 0 bases, with 19 bases remaining between them. The CDR3 DNA reads as TGTGCCAGCAGCGGAAATGGGGGGGCCTTGATGAACACTGAAGCTTTCTTT. It translates to CASSGNGGALMNTEAFF.

This clonotype was observed at least ten times. The chain couples TRBV20-1 to TRBJ2-7, with 9 bases fitting TRBD2. The CDR3 runs 14 residues. Germline values: CDR1 DFQATT, CDR2 SNEGSKA (reference sequence). Losses at the gene ends were 1 base for V and 5 bases for J; bases not matched to a gene: 6. CDR3 region: CSARAREGPNEQYF. The CDR3 nucleotides are TGCAGTGCTAGAGCGCGGGAGGGCCCAAACGAGCAGTACTTC.

This clonotype showed up just a few times. The chain uses TRBV19 and TRBJ1-5; D is uncertain. Germline V gene sequence: CDR1 LNHDA, CDR2 SQIVND (reference sequence). Trimming pared 4 bases from V and 0 bases from J, leaving 10 bases between. The CDR3 loop spans 15 amino acids. The CDR3: CASSTRTASNQPQHF. In DNA form, the CDR3 reads TGTGCCAGTAGTACCAGAACCGCTAGCAATCAGCCCCAGCATTTT.

This chain connects TRBV25-1 to TRBJ1-3; D possibly corresponds to TRBD1 (5 bases). The length of the CDR3 is 16 residues. The V end lost 8 bases, the J end lost 0 bases, and 17 bases lay between the germline ends. Germline V gene data show CDR1 as MGHDK and CDR2 as SYGVNS. CDR3: CASSPSRGHSGNTIYF. The CDR3 nucleotides are TGTGCCAGCTCACCATCTCGTGGACACTCTGGAAACACCATATATTTT.

This clonotype was counted at least ten times. The J gene is TRBJ1-1, the V gene TRBV10-3; D ambiguous. Trimming cost V 4 bases and J 1 base, with 4 bases left between them. Germline V CDR1 and CDR2: ENHRY, SYGVKD. CDR3 length: 12 amino acids. Here the CDR3 reads CAISVWNTEAFF. The CDR3 DNA sequence: TGTGCCATCAGTGTATGGAACACTGAAGCTTTCTTT.

Concerning this clonotype: Just one base apart from a much larger clone, this may be a read error. V gene TRBV19 combines with J gene TRBJ2-6; D remains unclear. The V and J ends lost 3 bases and 4 bases respectively, with 7 bases between them. Germline-derived CDR1 and CDR2 are LNHDA and SQIVND (reference sequence). The CDR3 consists of 14 residues. In DNA, the CDR3 is TGTGCCAGTAGTATGCAGGTGGGGGCCAACGTCCTGACTTTC. It encodes CASSMQVGANVLTF.

This clonotype was recorded a few times. The chain couples TRBV3-1 to TRBJ1-2; maybe TRBD1 (5 bases). V shed 1 base and J shed 8 bases, with 14 bases lying between them. Germline V gene data show CDR1 as LGHDT and CDR2 as YNNKEL (reference sequence). This CDR3 contains 14 residues. CDR3 nucleotides: TGTGCCAGCAGCCAAGCTTGGACAAGGCGAGGCTACACCTTC. Protein product: CASSQAWTRRGYTF.

As for this clonotype: This sequence may be a read error, since a much larger clone differs from it by one base. The rearrangement joins TRBV7-9 to TRBJ1-2; 7 bases are shared with TRBD1. Losses at the gene ends were 7 bases for V and 6 bases for J; bases not matched to a gene: 8. This CDR3 comprises 13 residues. The germline CDR1 and CDR2 sequences are SEHNR and FQNEAQ (reference sequence). CDR3 nucleotides: TGTGCCAGCATCCAACAGGGGACCAATGGCTACACCTTC. This codes for CASIQQGTNGYTF.

Turning to this clonotype: A read error is likely, as this CDR3 ends without the conserved phenylalanine or tryptophan. Here the CDR3 reads CASSRNPGGTEAFL. CDR3 DNA sequence: TGTGCCAGCAGTCGCAACCCGGGCGGCACTGAAGCTTTCCTT. The chain carries TRBV25-1 and TRBJ1-1, with unresolved D. The germline CDR1 and CDR2 sequences are MGHDK and SYGVNS. Trimming removed 5 bases from V and 4 bases from J, with 14 bases in between. The CDR3 has 14 amino acids.

This clonotype was seen more than once but under ten times. One end of the junction is discordant with germline, which a read error may explain. The genes are TRBV9 and TRBJ2-7; D may match TRBD1 or TRBD2 (7 bases each). The germline gives CDR1 SGDLS, CDR2 YYNGEE. The CDR3 is made up of 16 amino acids. CDR3 bases: TGCGCCAGCAGCCAAGATCAGGGGGGGCCGGTCCACGAGCAGTACTTC. Translation gives CASSQDQGGPVHEQYF.

Only one count was recorded for this clonotype. The chain recombines TRBV19 with TRBJ1-6; D not certain. Germline V lookup: CDR1 LNHDA, CDR2 SQIVND (reference sequence). Trimming stripped 3 bases from V and 5 bases from J, with 5 bases between. The CDR3 consists of 13 residues. For the CDR3, the DNA is TGTGCCAGTAGTATCGTGAATAATTCACCCCTCCACTTT. Encoded protein: CASSIVNNSPLHF.

The J gene is TRBJ2-2, the V gene TRBV13, with 8 positions matching TRBD2. Germline CDR1 and CDR2: PRHDT and FYEKMQ (reference sequence). The V and J ends lost 4 bases and 0 bases, in that order; junction bases with no gene match: 4. The CDR3 consists of 16 residues. For the CDR3, the DNA is TGTGCCAGCAGCTCTCTGCGGGGGGCGAACACCGGGGAGCTGTTTTTT. It encodes CASSSLRGANTGELFF. Filled out from reference TRBV13 and TRBJ2-2, the complete variable domain reads AAGVIQSPRHLIKEKRETATLKCYPIPRHDTVYWYQQGPGQDPQFLISFYEKMQSDKGSIPDRFSAQQFSDYHSELNMSSLELGDSALYFCASSSLRGANTGELFFGEGSRLTVL.

A word on this clonotype: This may be a read error: a much more frequent sequence differs by one nucleotide. The V and J genes are TRBV7-9 and TRBJ2-2; perhaps TRBD1 as D (6 bases). CDR3 size: 13 residues. Germline-derived CDR1 and CDR2 are SEHNR and FQNEAQ (reference sequence). CDR3: CASGLQGSGELFF. CDR3 DNA sequence: TGTGCCAGCGGCTTACAGGGTTCCGGGGAGCTGTTTTTT. Variable domain in full (rest from reference TRBV7-9 and TRBJ2-2): DTGVSQNPRHKITKRGQNVTFRCDPISEHNRLYWYRQTLGQGPEFLTYFQNEAQLEKSRLLSDRFSAERPKGSFSTLEIQRTEQGDSAMYLCASGLQGSGELFFGEGSRLTVL.

The table lists this clonotype with many counts. CDR3 in amino acids: CASSYGWGNQPQHF. For the CDR3, the DNA is TGTGCCAGCAGTTACGGCTGGGGCAATCAGCCCCAGCATTTT. This chain joins TRBV7-9 and TRBJ1-5, with no clear D. This CDR3 has 14 amino acids. The V and J ends lost 6 bases and 2 bases respectively, with 11 bases between them. CDR1 and CDR2 (germline): SEHNR, FQNEAQ (reference sequence).

This clonotype was detected a few times. This chain connects TRBV6-5 to TRBJ2-2; no reliable D call. The CDR3 runs 14 residues. Per the germline V gene, CDR1 is MNHEY and CDR2 is SVGAGI. V shed 5 bases and J shed 5 bases, with 12 bases lying between them. This chain's CDR3 is CASSTHMETGELFF. Here the CDR3 DNA reads TGTGCCAGCAGTACTCACATGGAAACCGGGGAGCTGTTTTTT.

The DNA of the CDR3 is TGTGCCAGCAGTTCGGGACAGGGGGACTACGAGCAGTACTTC. Translation: CASSSGQGDYEQYF. The rearrangement uses TRBV12-3 or TRBV12-4 and TRBJ2-7; 11 bases are shared with TRBD1. The CDR3 runs to 14 residues. Unmatched junction bases numbered 2, after V lost 4 bases and J lost 3 bases.